This T cell receptor beta chain was obtained from a study of tumor and adjacent non-tumor tissue in lung cancer. Study-wide context: The cohort had roughly 11 adenocarcinoma, 2 squamous cell and 1 small cell patients. Each sample yielded millions of productive TCRbeta reads on average.

Germline CDR1 and CDR2: SGHNT and YYREEE (reference sequence). Germline trimming cut 0 bases from V and 1 base from J; bases unmatched to any gene: 1. CDR3 length: 17 residues. Study-wide points: Tumor TCR diversity, when higher, was linked to shorter survival.

This sample's RNA came from whole unsorted tissue. More than 3 cm separated this lung sample from the edge of the tumor. Chemotherapy-naive patients with new lung cancer underwent thoracic surgery in China, August–late 2014. About this clonotype itself: Its specificity is unknown.

The library came from three nested PCR rounds adapted from ARM-PCR protocols. TCRdb re-called the multiplex PCR reads with MiXCR, one entry per CDR3 protein. The profile shows approximately 100,000 distinct CDR3 sequences, around 57% of them singletons. This receptor was obtained from a man aged 60 to 75 with non-small cell lung cancer. What was sequenced was distant non-tumor lung tissue. This chain joins TRBV5-4 and TRBJ2-4; 13 bases agree with TRBD2. In DNA form, the CDR3 reads TGTGCCAGCAGCTTGGGGGGACTAGCGGGGGCCAAAAACATTCAGTACTTC. This codes for CASSLGGLAGAKNIQYF.